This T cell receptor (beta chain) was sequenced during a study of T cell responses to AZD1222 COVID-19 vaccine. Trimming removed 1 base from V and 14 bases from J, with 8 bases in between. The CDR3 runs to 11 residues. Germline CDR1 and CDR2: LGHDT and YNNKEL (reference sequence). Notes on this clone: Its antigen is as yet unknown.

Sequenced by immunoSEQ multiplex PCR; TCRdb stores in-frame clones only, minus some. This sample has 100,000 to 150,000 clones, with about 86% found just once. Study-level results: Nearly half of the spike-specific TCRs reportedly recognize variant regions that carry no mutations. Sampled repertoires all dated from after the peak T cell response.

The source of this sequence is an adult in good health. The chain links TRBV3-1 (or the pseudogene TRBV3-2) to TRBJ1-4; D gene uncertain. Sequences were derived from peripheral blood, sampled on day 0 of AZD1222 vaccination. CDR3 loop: CASSQGPSLFF. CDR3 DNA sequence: TGTGCCAGCAGCCAAGGCCCTAGTCTGTTTTTT.